This T cell receptor (beta chain) derives from a study of cytomegalovirus exposure and HLA in healthy donors (TCRdb year 2017). Regarding the study in general: An earlier analysis of some 550 of the donors reported approximately 290 Gb of sequence data and roughly 110 million unique TCR beta sequences from 150 million to 200 million T cells. Typing coverage varied by locus: about 629-630 donors for A, B, C, DRB1 and DQB1; about 520 for DQA1; more than 600 for DPA1; roughly 470 for DPB1. Donor age, sex, ethnicity and CMV serostatus were collected together with the repertoire data. Genome-wide SNP genotypes for about 55% of the roughly 670 donors were used in a later genetic analysis, which treated that subset as a discovery cohort. In the later analysis, no new phenotypic data were used to find candidate immune exposures; instead, reliance was placed on TCR beta sequences and their occurrence across donors. Along with the approximately 700-subject first cohort, a separate validation cohort of over 90 different subjects was used. Several DR-DQ haplotypes were handled as single units for association and clustering because linkage in the cohort was strong. A later analysis re-analyzed previously published TCR beta repertoires from 500 to 700 donors and added high-resolution HLA genotyping to study TCR occurrence patterns. To predict cytomegalovirus infection status, the study combined high-throughput TCR immunosequencing, statistical association of individual TCRs with disease status, and machine learning. An earlier analysis of some 500 of the donors applied high-throughput TCR beta sequencing to assess whether each TCR beta V gene segment acted as functional or pseudogenic. Among the approximately 420 genotyped donors, about 85% belonged to the genetic ancestry cluster associated with self-reported Caucasian donors. Every repertoire in the discovery cohort had been generated on one and the same sequencing platform. Using immunosequencing, the study profiled T cell repertoires from fewer than 700 subjects and related those repertoires to cytomegalovirus serostatus. Roughly 300 gigabases of sequencing data and around 87 million unique TCR sequences were included in an early release covering under 650 HLA-typed donors. Class I and class II HLA loci were covered by the typing at four-digit resolution. Across approximately 400 genotyped donors of the cohort, an average of roughly 250,000 unique TCR beta nucleotide sequences per donor were sequenced, and roughly 17% of those sequences were non-productive. The study was designed to test whether signatures of past pathogen exposure could be identified by cataloging public T cell receptors.

Summary of the overall study and its limitations: The sequencing pipeline was judged likely to have produced a cluster of highly shared sequence variants as a technical artifact. Some IMGT-functional V segments, including TRBV6-2 and TRBV6-3, could not be told apart with the 87-base-pair reads, so those segments were excluded. The authors suggested that the approach could potentially be extended to other disease states and immunological phenotypes. A total of 150 or so TCR beta chains were listed by the study as associated with cytomegalovirus. Presence/absence analyses assumed roughly uniform sequencing depth across donors, an assumption that may not hold. In an earlier analysis of fewer than 750 of the donors, most TCR beta V segments were observed in productive rearrangements about 87% or about 30% of the time, broadly matching IMGT annotations. Several of the top co-occurrence clusters appeared to be linked to parvovirus B19, influenza, CMV and Epstein-Barr virus, according to a later analysis. Assigning TCR associations to individual alleles was difficult when HLA alleles, especially DR and DQ, strongly co-occurred. A later analysis found that TCR association rates varied across HLA loci, with DRB1 alleles showing the most associated TCRs and HLA-C alleles the fewest. According to a later analysis, most CMV-associated TCR beta chains appeared to be HLA-restricted, and the HLA associations seemed to be driven largely by CMV exposure. V-gene and J-gene trimming of TCR beta chains was associated with a missense DCLRE1C variant in a later genetic analysis, and the association was replicated in an independent cohort. In a later analysis, HLA-associated TCR beta chains were found to be more clonally expanded and to have lower generation probabilities than equally common non-associated chains. Most TCR sequences were observed very rarely across donors, whereas some public TCRs were present in many individuals. At a false discovery rate of 0.05, a later analysis linked under 20,000 TCR beta sequences to specific HLA alleles. A later genetic analysis reported fewer N-insertions in productive TCRs among donors in an Asian-associated ancestry cluster than the approximately 700-donor mean. The earlier analysis of some 540 of the donors excluded some 16 rarely observed V segments, including chromosome 9 orphons, because counts were too low. Linkage disequilibrium might explain the correlated functional status among segregating V segments, but an unknown experimental factor could not be excluded. Immune exposure information for the cohort was limited to CMV serostatus. In both the original and validation cohorts, the classifier was reported to diagnose cytomegalovirus status with high specificity and sensitivity. A few of the identified cytomegalovirus-associated TCR beta chains were confirmed in vitro to be specific for cytomegalovirus antigens. A further reported finding was that TCR beta sequences accurately predicted the HLA-A and HLA-B alleles for most subjects in the first cohort. In this cohort, only TCR beta chains were sequenced, and detectable features were limited by the absence of alpha or paired-chain data. Because HLA typing was unavailable for some donors at each locus, only the typed subset was used in association tests.

On this clone: No antigen is known for it. Base qualities are not provided; no much larger clone lies one nucleotide away.

Relative to germline, V is missing 6 bases and J is missing 1 base, with 10 bases of the junction outside any gene match. Based on the germline V gene (reference sequence), the CDR1 and CDR2 sequences are MNHEY and SMNVEV. The cysteine opens and the phenylalanine closes a CDR3 of 16 amino acids. Just the 48-base CDR3 DNA is kept, in frame starting at base 1. Library method: the immunoSEQ multiplex PCR assay. A mixture of 60 forward primers for TCR Vbeta segments and 13 reverse primers for TCR Jbeta segments was used in the multiplex PCR. A multiplex PCR assay on genomic DNA amplified the CDR3 region of rearranged TCR beta genes. The amplified TCR beta libraries were sequenced on the Illumina HiSeq System as 87-base-pair reads. From the authors' description of their analysis: A later analysis tallied around 80 million unique TCR beta chains across the 700 or so repertoires, and roughly 11 million of those chains were shared by two or more donors. A nearest-neighbor algorithm error-corrected the raw reads and collapsed the reads into unique sequences, merging closely related sequences to remove PCR and sequencing errors. To assign V, D and J gene segments, CDR3 sequences were aligned to IMGT reference sequences. Each retained sequence needed at least a six-nucleotide match to both a V gene segment and a J gene segment. A rearrangement counted as productive if the CDR3 had no stop codons and remained in frame with V and J, and every other rearrangement counted as non-productive. Following IMGT convention, CDR3 was defined as the stretch from the second conserved V-encoded cysteine up to the conserved J-encoded phenylalanine. The earlier analysis of some 540 of the donors excluded any sequence lacking an unambiguous match to a single V gene segment. In an earlier analysis of 500 to 750 of the donors, V segments were called functional above 56.7% productive rearrangements and were called segregating when the between-donor standard deviation exceeded 5%. To diagnose cytomegalovirus status from the catalog of TCR beta chain sequences, a statistical classification framework was built. In a later analysis, V and J genes were assigned by comparing TCR nucleotide sequences against IMGT/GENE-DB human TR gene sequences. Using the TCRdist pipeline, a later analysis assigned CDR3 sequences along with most-parsimonious VDJ recombination scenarios. In a later analysis, each TCR beta chain was defined by its CDR3 amino acid sequence together with its V-gene family, and reads without a unique V-gene family were excluded. As a way to deal with suspected cross-contamination and a sequencing artifact, a later analysis dropped nearly 600 nucleotide sequences that were highly shared and had low generation probability. In a later analysis, a clonal expansion index for each public chain was calculated from normalized within-repertoire ranks of inferred template counts. A later analysis computed generation probabilities with a VDJ recombination model fitted to out-of-frame rearrangements, and checked the results against IGoR. In a later analysis, hypergeometric tests were used to score TCR-TCR, TCR-HLA and TCR-CMV co-occurrence, with a repertoire-size bias correction applied to TCR pairs. To estimate false discovery rates, a later analysis permuted the HLA or CMV assignments 20 times. In a later analysis, co-occurring TCRs were grouped using DBSCAN, with TCRdist sequence similarity added in when clustering inside HLA-allele-positive subsets. Repertoires with fewer than 30,000 or more than 120,000 public chains were left out of co-occurrence clustering, as were several repertoires with anomalous nucleotide sharing. Imported from immuneACCESS, the table was reduced by TCRdb to in-frame sequences with V and J called. These copies leave out some clones; in studies compared against another copy, an unresolved V gene accounts for under half, and the cause of the remainder is not known. V and J calls and clone size are given by that table; D and trimming were obtained from the DNA. The sample contains 80,000 to 130,000 clones, 75% of them found a single time. In total, the top ten clones hold approximately 4.8% of the sample.

The cohort consisted of 670 or so healthy bone marrow donors. At the time of sampling, every cohort member was nominally healthy, though immune exposures that went unrecorded were likely present. The donor tested CMV seropositive, placing the donor among the approximately 310 seropositive members of the cohort. A peripheral blood sample was collected from each donor, and TCR beta sequencing was performed on peripheral blood mononuclear cells. Genomic DNA extraction from the blood cell samples was performed with the Qiagen DNeasy Blood Extraction Kit. The source is a woman aged 18-35 years in good health and CMV-seropositive. Input material: PBMCs. The V gene is TRBV27 and the J gene is TRBJ2-3; TRBD2 aligns with 7 central bases. The DNA sequence is as follows: TGTGCCAGCAGGGATCAGCGGGGAATTGGCACAGATACGCAGTATTTT. Translated, this is CASRDQRGIGTDTQYF.